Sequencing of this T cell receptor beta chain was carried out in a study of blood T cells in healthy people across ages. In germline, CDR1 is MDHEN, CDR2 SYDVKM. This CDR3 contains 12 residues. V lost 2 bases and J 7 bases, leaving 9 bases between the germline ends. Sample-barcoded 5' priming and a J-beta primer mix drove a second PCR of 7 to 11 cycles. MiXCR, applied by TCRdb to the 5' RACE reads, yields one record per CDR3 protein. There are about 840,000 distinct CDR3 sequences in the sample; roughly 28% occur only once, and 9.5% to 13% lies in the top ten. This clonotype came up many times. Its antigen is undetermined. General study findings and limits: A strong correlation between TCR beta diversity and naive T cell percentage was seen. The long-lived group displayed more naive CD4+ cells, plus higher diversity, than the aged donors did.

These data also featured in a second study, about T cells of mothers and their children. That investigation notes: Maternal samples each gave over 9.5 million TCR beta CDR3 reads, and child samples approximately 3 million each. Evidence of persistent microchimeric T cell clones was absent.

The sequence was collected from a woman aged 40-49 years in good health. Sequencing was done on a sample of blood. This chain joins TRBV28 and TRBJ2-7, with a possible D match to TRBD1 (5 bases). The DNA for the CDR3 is TGTGCCAGCAGTTTACAAAACAGGGAGCAGTACTTC. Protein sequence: CASSLQNREQYF.